Presented here are 26 T cell receptor beta chains from one specimen sequenced in a study of shared clonotypes between healthy human individuals. CD45RO negativity and positive selection for CCR7 defined naive CD8 cells, a population that excluded terminally differentiated effector memory CD45RA+ cells. Libraries were prepared by immunoSEQ multiplex PCR; TCRdb keeps only in-frame clonotypes and omits some of them. Altogether some 2.1 million clones are present, around 93% being singletons, with the ten largest covering around 1.7%. The material sequenced was naive CD8+ T cells from PBMCs. These receptors were collected from a man aged 18-30 years in good health. Some clones in this sample may be carry-over from other donors' samples.

V and J are TRBV15 and TRBJ2-2, with 7 bases lining up with TRBD1. The germline V gene encodes CDR1 LNHNV and CDR2 YYDKDF (reference sequence). The CDR3 loop spans 15 amino acids. V shed 5 bases, J shed 4 bases, and the junction held 7 bases outside the gene matches. This CDR3 is CATSDRDWATGELFF. The DNA for the CDR3 is TGTGCCACCAGCGACAGGGATTGGGCCACCGGGGAGCTGTTTTTT. Together with reference TRBV15 and TRBJ2-2, the CDR3 gives the full variable domain: DAMVIQNPRYQVTQFGKPVTLSCSQTLNHNVMYWYQQKSSQAPKLLFHYYDKDFNNEADTPDNFQSRRPNTSFCFLDIRSPGLGDTAMYLCATSDRDWATGELFFGEGSRLTVL.

This clone appeared a single time. V gene TRBV28 combines with J gene TRBJ1-1; D unclear. The V end was cut by 4 bases, the J end by 0 bases, with 15 bases between. Germline V gene sequence: CDR1 MDHEN, CDR2 SYDVKM. The CDR3 has 16 amino acids. CDR3 residues: CASSYPVQIMNTEAFF. The CDR3 DNA sequence: TGTGCCAGCAGTTATCCGGTACAGATCATGAACACTGAAGCTTTCTTT.

Regarding this clone: A read error is possible here, since a much larger clone lies one base away. Different DNA sequences within this sample yield the same CDR3. The genes are TRBV11-2 and TRBJ2-1; D unresolved. Trimming stripped 1 base from V and 6 bases from J, with 4 bases between. The CDR3 is 12 residues long. In germline, CDR1 is SGHAT, CDR2 FQNNGV. CDR3: CASSLAGNEQFF. CDR3 DNA sequence: TGTGCCAGCAGCTTAGCGGGCAATGAGCAGTTCTTC.

The V call is TRBV27, the J call TRBJ2-2; tentatively, D is TRBD2 (6 bases). With 5 bases removed from V and 4 bases from J, the gap between germline ends came to 11 bases. This CDR3 is built from 14 residues. The V gene's germline CDR1 is MNHEY and CDR2 SMNVEV (reference sequence). Here the CDR3 DNA reads TGTGCCAGCAGTGTGGGGGGAGCCACCGGGGAGCTGTTTTTT. Its translation: CASSVGGATGELFF.

The chain uses TRBV6-5 and TRBJ1-1; possible D gene TRBD1, 6 bases. The CDR3 is 15 amino acids. From germline, CDR1 is MNHEY and CDR2 SVGAGI. Trimming left V 5 bases short and J 1 base short, with 14 bases between. CDR3 DNA: TGTGCCAGCAGTGCCCCAAAGACAGGGAACACTGAAGCTTTCTTT. Translated, it gives CASSAPKTGNTEAFF.

Turning to this clone: Other DNA sequences of this sample code for an identical CDR3. The CDR3 region is CASSLGGLGEQYF. In DNA form, the CDR3 reads TGTGCCAGCAGCTTAGGGGGCTTAGGCGAGCAGTACTTC. The chain uses TRBV7-9 and TRBJ2-7; D might be TRBD1 (5 bases). Germline V gene data show CDR1 as SEHNR and CDR2 as FQNEAQ (reference sequence). CDR3 length: 13 amino acids. V gave up 1 base and J gave up 6 bases, with 10 bases separating them.

The chain joins TRBV28 to TRBJ2-1; D is unresolved. V lost 1 base and J 4 bases, leaving 20 bases between the germline ends. From germline, CDR1 is MDHEN and CDR2 SYDVKM. There are 18 residues in the CDR3. CDR3 sequence: CASSLSPFSLGLYNEQFF. The CDR3 DNA follows: TGTGCCAGCAGTTTATCACCTTTCTCCCTAGGTCTGTACAATGAGCAGTTCTTC.

This rearrangement joins TRBV5-1 to TRBJ2-2, with D unclear. CDR1 and CDR2 (germline): SGHRS, YFSETQ. The CDR3 covers 14 residues. V lost 4 bases and J 5 bases, leaving 12 bases between the germline ends. In nucleotides, the CDR3 is TGCGCCAGCAGCCAGAGGTTGGGGACCGGGGAGCTGTTTTTT. Translation gives CASSQRLGTGELFF.

The chain couples TRBV19 to TRBJ1-1; D unclear. The V and J ends lost 5 bases and 0 bases respectively, with 16 bases between them. The CDR3 consists of 16 residues. CDR1 and CDR2 (germline): LNHDA, SQIVND (reference sequence). CDR3 bases: TGTGCCAGTAGTCCTCTCCTGGTAACAATGAACACTGAAGCTTTCTTT. Translating gives CASSPLLVTMNTEAFF.

The chain recombines TRBV11-2 with TRBJ2-1, with D possibly TRBD2 on 5 matching bases. Per the germline V gene, CDR1 is SGHAT and CDR2 is FQNNGV. Trimming stripped 1 base from V and 14 bases from J, with 15 bases between. This CDR3 has 13 amino acids. The CDR3 region has the DNA TGTGCCAGCAGCTTAGTAGTGCGGGCTGGCGAGTTCTTC. Translating gives CASSLVVRAGEFF.

This chain connects TRBV7-9 to TRBJ1-3; D remains ambiguous. The CDR3 runs to 12 residues. V was shortened by 1 base and J by 6 bases, with 4 bases between the two germline ends. Germline V CDR1 and CDR2: SEHNR, FQNEAQ (reference sequence). DNA of the CDR3: TGTGCCAGCAGCTTAGGAGTAAACACCATATATTTT. It yields the protein CASSLGVNTIYF.

This chain links TRBV7-9 with TRBJ1-5; no clear D gene. V was clipped by 1 base and J by 5 bases, with 12 bases between them. The CDR3 spans 15 residues. Germline V CDR1 and CDR2: SEHNR, FQNEAQ (reference sequence). The CDR3 nucleotides are TGTGCCAGCAGCTTAGAGACGGTGGTGGATCAGCCCCAGCATTTT. It codes for CASSLETVVDQPQHF.

This clone was counted a single time. This rearrangement joins TRBV6-4 to TRBJ1-5; D is perhaps TRBD1 (5 bases). V lost 4 bases, J lost 6 bases, and 19 bases lay in between. In germline, CDR1 is MRHNA, CDR2 SNTAGT. The CDR3 runs to 16 residues. CDR3 region: CASSGPWRGWSQPQHF. CDR3 DNA: TGTGCCAGCAGTGGCCCCTGGAGGGGTTGGAGTCAGCCCCAGCATTTT.

The V and J genes are TRBV6-4 and TRBJ1-5; D uncertain. The germline V and J ends were trimmed by 10 bases and 6 bases, with 16 bases remaining between them. The CDR3 loop spans 13 amino acids. Germline V CDR1 and CDR2: MRHNA, SNTAGT. CDR3 in DNA: TGTGCCAACACGGGGAGGGCATCTCAGCCCCAGCATTTT. Amino acid sequence: CANTGRASQPQHF.

A few counts support this clone. The chain joins TRBV4-2 to TRBJ1-5, with D maybe TRBD1 (5 bases). V was pared by 8 bases and J by 7 bases, with 21 bases between. The CDR3 totals 15 residues. Germline CDR1 LGHNA, CDR2 YNFKEQ. The CDR3 nucleotides are TGTGCCAGCGGGGAACTGGGGGTTTTGGGACAGCCCCAGCATTTT. Translation gives CASGELGVLGQPQHF.

The chain has TRBV5-4 and TRBJ2-7, with 7 bases identical to TRBD1. The germline gives CDR1 SGHNT, CDR2 YYREEE (reference sequence). The CDR3 loop spans 15 amino acids. J lost 3 bases, V lost 0 bases, and 6 bases had no gene match. The CDR3 bases are TGTGCCAGCAGCTTGGCCAGGGACAGCAACTACGAGCAGTACTTC. It encodes CASSLARDSNYEQYF.

The chain links TRBV27 to TRBJ2-3; TRBD1 matches at 11 bases. The J segment lost 6 bases and the V segment lost 4 bases, leaving 9 bases of the junction unmatched. The CDR3 has 16 amino acids. Germline V gene lookup returns CDR1 MNHEY and CDR2 SMNVEV (reference sequence). The CDR3 region has the DNA TGTGCCAGCAGTTGGCCCGGGACAGGGGGGAAGGATACGCAGTATTTT. This codes for CASSWPGTGGKDTQYF.

A remark on this clone: One end of the junction does not line up with germline, which may come from a read error. The chain employs TRBV5-1 and TRBJ2-1; D possibly corresponds to TRBD2 (5 bases). This CDR3 has 14 residues. Germline CDR1 SGHRS, CDR2 YFSETQ. CDR3 region: CASSYGLGYTEQFF. The CDR3 DNA reads TGCGCCAGCAGCTATGGACTGGGGTACACTGAGCAGTTCTTC. Full variable domain (outside the CDR3, taken from reference TRBV5-1 and TRBJ2-1): KAGVTQTPRYLIKTRGQQVTLSCSPISGHRSVSWYQQTPGQGLQFLFEYFSETQRNKGNFPGRFSGRQFSNSRSEMNVSTLELGDSALYLCASSYGLGYTEQFFGPGTRLTVL.

The V and J genes are TRBV28 and TRBJ1-5; 9 bases map to TRBD1. The CDR3 sequence is 15 residues long. CDR1 is MDHEN, CDR2 SYDVKM, per germline. J was trimmed by 5 bases and V by 3 bases; bases with no gene match: 5. The CDR3 reads CASSLGQGGDQPQHF. DNA for the CDR3: TGTGCCAGCAGTTTGGGACAGGGAGGGGATCAGCCCCAGCATTTT. Together with reference TRBV28 and TRBJ1-5, the CDR3 gives the full variable domain: DVKVTQSSRYLVKRTGEKVFLECVQDMDHENMFWYRQDPGLGLRLIYFSYDVKMKEKGDIPEGYSVSREKKERFSLILESASTNQTSMYLCASSLGQGGDQPQHFGDGTRLSIL.

The chain is built from TRBV27 and TRBJ2-3, with TRBD2 matching over 7 bases. CDR3 length equals 13 residues. V was pared by 6 bases and J by 6 bases, with 6 bases of the junction left unmatched. From germline, CDR1 is MNHEY and CDR2 SMNVEV (reference sequence). The CDR3: CASRVLGGDTQYF. The CDR3 DNA reads TGTGCCAGCAGGGTCCTCGGGGGGGATACGCAGTATTTT.

The V gene is TRBV11-1, the J gene TRBJ2-1, with 8 bases matching TRBD2. J gave up 15 bases and V 5 bases, and 12 bases lay outside the gene matches. The V gene's germline CDR1 is SGHAT and CDR2 FQDESV (reference sequence). This CDR3 contains 13 residues. The DNA for the CDR3 is TGTGCCAGCAGCACTCTATCGCGGGGGGATTCGTTCTTC. This sequence encodes CASSTLSRGDSFF.

The V call is TRBV2, the J call TRBJ1-2; TRBD1 matches at 7 bases. Trimming cost V 3 bases and J 5 bases; bases outside gene matches: 6. This CDR3 is 14 amino acids long. CDR1 is SNHLY and CDR2 is FYNNEI in the germline V gene. CDR3 in amino acids: CASSDYRGKYGYTF. The DNA for the CDR3 is TGTGCCAGCAGTGATTACAGGGGAAAGTATGGCTACACCTTC. The whole variable domain, remainder taken from reference TRBV2 and TRBJ1-2, is EPEVTQTPSHQVTQMGQEVILRCVPISNHLYFYWYRQILGQKVEFLVSFYNNEISEKSEIFDDQFSVERPDGSNFTLKIRSTKLEDSAMYFCASSDYRGKYGYTFGSGTRLTVV.

This sequence joins TRBV12-5 and TRBJ2-1; tentative D call: TRBD1 (5 bases). V lost 6 bases, J lost 3 bases, and 6 bases lay in between. Germline V CDR1 and CDR2: LGHNT, FRNRAP. The CDR3 runs 12 residues. CDR3 sequence (DNA): TGTGCTAGTGGCGGACACTACAATGAGCAGTTCTTC. Translating it yields CASGGHYNEQFF. Full variable domain (outside the CDR3, taken from reference TRBV12-5 and TRBJ2-1): DARVTQTPRHKVTEMGQEVTMRCQPILGHNTVFWYRQTMMQGLELLAYFRNRAPLDDSGMPKDRFSAEMPDATLATLKIQPSEPRDSAVYFCASGGHYNEQFFGPGTRLTVL.

The chain combines TRBV28 with TRBJ2-2; 8 bases are shared with TRBD1. From germline, CDR1 is MDHEN and CDR2 SYDVKM. The CDR3 consists of 15 residues. V lost 3 bases to trimming and J lost 6 bases; unmatched junction nucleotides: 6. The CDR3 region is CASSLIQGASGELFF. The CDR3 coding sequence is TGTGCCAGCAGTTTGATCCAGGGGGCCTCCGGGGAGCTGTTTTTT.

In the case of this clone: The sample holds other DNA sequences that translate to the same CDR3. The chain employs TRBV7-6 and TRBJ2-3; D not resolved. Germline V gene lookup returns CDR1 SGHVS and CDR2 FNYEAQ. V was clipped by 3 bases and J by 1 base, with 2 bases between them. The CDR3 has 12 residues. CDR3 bases: TGTGCCAGCAGCTTTGGCACAGATACGCAGTATTTT. Its translation is CASSFGTDTQYF.

This clone was counted once. The gene calls are TRBV7-9 and TRBJ1-1, with D maybe TRBD1 (5 bases). The CDR3 extends over 18 amino acids. With 1 base removed from V and 1 base from J, the gap between germline ends came to 19 bases. CDR1 and CDR2 from the germline V gene are SEHNR and FQNEAQ (reference sequence). CDR3 residues: CASSLGDPRVGGNTEAFF. Written as DNA, the CDR3 is TGTGCCAGCAGCTTAGGGGATCCCAGGGTTGGAGGGAACACTGAAGCTTTCTTT.